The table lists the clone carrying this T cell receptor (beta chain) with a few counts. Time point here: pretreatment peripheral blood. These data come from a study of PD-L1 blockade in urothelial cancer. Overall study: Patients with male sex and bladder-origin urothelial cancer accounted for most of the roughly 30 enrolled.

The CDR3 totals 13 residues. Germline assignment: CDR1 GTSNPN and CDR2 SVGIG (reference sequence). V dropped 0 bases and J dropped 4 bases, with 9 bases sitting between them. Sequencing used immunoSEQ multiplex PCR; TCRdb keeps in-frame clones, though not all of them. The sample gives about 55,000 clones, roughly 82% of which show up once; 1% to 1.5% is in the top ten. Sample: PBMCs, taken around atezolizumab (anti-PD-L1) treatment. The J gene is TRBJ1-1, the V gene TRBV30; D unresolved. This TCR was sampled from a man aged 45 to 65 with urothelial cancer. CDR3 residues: CAWSVMEGTEAFF. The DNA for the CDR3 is TGTGCCTGGAGTGTGATGGAGGGCACTGAAGCTTTCTTT.